The T cell receptor beta chain under discussion was sequenced for a study of control samples from healthy donors and cancer patients. V was pared by 6 bases and J by 7 bases, with 17 bases of the junction left unmatched. Germline-derived CDR1 and CDR2 are LNHDA and SQIVND (reference sequence). CDR3 length: 17 residues. Measured with immunoSEQ multiplex PCR; TCRdb has only the in-frame clones, and not every one. This table holds 110,000 to 150,000 clones, 90% to 95% found once. The sample was PBMCs. This TCR was sampled from a man between 60 and 75 years old with colorectal cancer. The chain carries TRBV19 and TRBJ2-7; TRBD1 agrees at 11 bases. CDR3 DNA: TGTGCCAGTAGCTCAATGGCACCGGGACAGGGGGTTTTTGAGCAGTACTTC. Its translation is CASSSMAPGQGVFEQYF.